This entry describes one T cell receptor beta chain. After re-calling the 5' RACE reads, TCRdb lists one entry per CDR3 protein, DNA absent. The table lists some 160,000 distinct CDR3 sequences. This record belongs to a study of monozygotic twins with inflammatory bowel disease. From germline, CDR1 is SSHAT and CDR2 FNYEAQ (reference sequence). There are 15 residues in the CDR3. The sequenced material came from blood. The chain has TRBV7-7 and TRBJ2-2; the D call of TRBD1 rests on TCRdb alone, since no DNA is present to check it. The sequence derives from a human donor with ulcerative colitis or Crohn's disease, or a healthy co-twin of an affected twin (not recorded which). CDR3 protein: CASSPALINTGELFF.